The entry below describes one T cell receptor beta chain. The data are from a study of cytomegalovirus exposure and HLA in healthy donors. With 1 base removed from V and 1 base from J, the gap between germline ends came to 9 bases. This CDR3 has 15 residues. Germline V gives CDR1 LGHNT, CDR2 FRNRAP. The PCR contained 60 Vbeta and 13 Jbeta primers. Clones were read by immunoSEQ multiplex PCR, and TCRdb kept only the in-frame ones, dropping some. The repertoire holds about 120,000 clones, with approximately 80% as singletons. The sequencing input was PBMCs. V and J are TRBV12-5 and TRBJ2-3, with D possibly matching TRBD2 (5 bases). The receptor was isolated from a female donor in good health and CMV-seronegative. The CDR3 DNA follows: TGTGCTAGTGGTTTGGGGACTCCGGGCACAGATACGCAGTATTTT. Translating it yields CASGLGTPGTDTQYF.